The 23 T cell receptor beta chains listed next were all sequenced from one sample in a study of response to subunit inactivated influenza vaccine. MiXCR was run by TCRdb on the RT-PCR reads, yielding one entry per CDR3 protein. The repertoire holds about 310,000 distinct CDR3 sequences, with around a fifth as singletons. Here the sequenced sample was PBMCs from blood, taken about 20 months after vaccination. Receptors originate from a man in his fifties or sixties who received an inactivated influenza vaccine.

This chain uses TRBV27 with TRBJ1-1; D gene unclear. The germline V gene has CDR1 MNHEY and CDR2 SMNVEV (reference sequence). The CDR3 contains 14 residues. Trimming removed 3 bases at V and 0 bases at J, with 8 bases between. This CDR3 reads CASSFNGMNTEAFF. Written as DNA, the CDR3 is TGTGCCAGCAGTTTCAATGGGATGAACACTGAAGCTTTCTTT.

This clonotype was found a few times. CDR3 protein: CASSFARLDTQYF. CDR3 nucleotides: TGTGCCAGCAGTTTCGCCAGGCTCGATACGCAGTATTTT. This sequence joins TRBV12-3 or TRBV12-4 and TRBJ2-3; D uncertain. Trimming took off 3 bases at V and 6 bases at J, with 10 bases between the two ends. This CDR3 is built from 13 residues.

The CDR3 is CASSATGVGSYNEQFF. The CDR3 DNA is TGCGCCAGCAGTGCGACAGGGGTTGGGTCCTACAATGAGCAGTTCTTC. The chain combines TRBV5-1 with TRBJ2-1, with 8 positions matching TRBD1. V dropped 5 bases and J dropped 1; count of bases not matched to a gene: 8. CDR1 and CDR2 from the germline V gene are SGHRS and YFSETQ. CDR3 size: 16 residues.

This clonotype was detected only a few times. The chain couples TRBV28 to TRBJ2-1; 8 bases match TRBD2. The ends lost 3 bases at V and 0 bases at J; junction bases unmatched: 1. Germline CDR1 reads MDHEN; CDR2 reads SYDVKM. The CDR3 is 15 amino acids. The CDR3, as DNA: TGTGCCAGCAGTTTTGGGACTAGCTCCTACAATGAGCAGTTCTTC. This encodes CASSFGTSSYNEQFF.

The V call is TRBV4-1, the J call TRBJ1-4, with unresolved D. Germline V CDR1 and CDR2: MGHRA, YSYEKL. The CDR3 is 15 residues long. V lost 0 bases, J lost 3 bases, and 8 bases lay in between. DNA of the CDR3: TGCGCCAGCAGCCAAGAAAGTCGCCCTAATGAAAAACTGTTTTTT. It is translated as CASSQESRPNEKLFF.

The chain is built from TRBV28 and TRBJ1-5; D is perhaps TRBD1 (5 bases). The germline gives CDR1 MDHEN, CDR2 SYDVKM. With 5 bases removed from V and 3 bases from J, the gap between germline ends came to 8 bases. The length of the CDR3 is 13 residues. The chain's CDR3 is CASSHRYNQPQHF. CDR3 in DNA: TGTGCCAGCAGTCACAGGTACAATCAGCCCCAGCATTTT.

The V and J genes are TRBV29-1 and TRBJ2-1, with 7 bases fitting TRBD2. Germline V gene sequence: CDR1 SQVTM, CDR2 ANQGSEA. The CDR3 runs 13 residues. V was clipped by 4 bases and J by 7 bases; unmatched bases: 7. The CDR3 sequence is CSVAAGWENEQFF. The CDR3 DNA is TGCAGCGTTGCAGCGGGATGGGAGAATGAGCAGTTCTTC.

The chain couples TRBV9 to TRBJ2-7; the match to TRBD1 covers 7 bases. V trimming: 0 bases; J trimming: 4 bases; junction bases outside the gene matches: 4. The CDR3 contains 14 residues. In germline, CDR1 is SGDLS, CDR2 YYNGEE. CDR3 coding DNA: TGTGCCAGCAGCGTAGGTACAGGGGAGTACGAGCAGTACTTC. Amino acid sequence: CASSVGTGEYEQYF.

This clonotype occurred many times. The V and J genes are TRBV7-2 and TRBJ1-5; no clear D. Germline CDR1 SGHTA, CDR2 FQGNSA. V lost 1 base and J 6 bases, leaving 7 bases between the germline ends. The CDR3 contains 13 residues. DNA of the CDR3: TGTGCCAGCAGCTTAGAAGAGAGTCAGCCCCAGCATTTT. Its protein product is CASSLEESQPQHF.

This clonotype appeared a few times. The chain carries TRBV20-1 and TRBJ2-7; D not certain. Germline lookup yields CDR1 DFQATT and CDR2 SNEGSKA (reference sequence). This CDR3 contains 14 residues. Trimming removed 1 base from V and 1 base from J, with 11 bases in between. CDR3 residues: CSARGHLGSYEQYF. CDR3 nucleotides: TGCAGTGCTAGAGGACACCTCGGGTCCTACGAGCAGTACTTC.

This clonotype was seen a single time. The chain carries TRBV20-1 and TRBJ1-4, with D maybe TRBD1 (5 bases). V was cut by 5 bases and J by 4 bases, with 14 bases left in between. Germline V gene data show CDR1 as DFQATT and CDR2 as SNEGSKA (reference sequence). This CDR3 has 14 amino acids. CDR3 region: CSAWAAGLNEKLFF. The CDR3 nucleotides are TGCAGTGCTTGGGCTGCGGGACTTAATGAAAAACTGTTTTTT.

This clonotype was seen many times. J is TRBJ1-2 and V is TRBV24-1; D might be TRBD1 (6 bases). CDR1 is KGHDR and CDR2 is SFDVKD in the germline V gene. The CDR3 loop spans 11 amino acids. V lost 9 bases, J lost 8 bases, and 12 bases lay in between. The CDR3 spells CATSGGAGYTF. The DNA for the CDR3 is TGTGCCACCTCGGGGGGCGCGGGCTACACCTTC.

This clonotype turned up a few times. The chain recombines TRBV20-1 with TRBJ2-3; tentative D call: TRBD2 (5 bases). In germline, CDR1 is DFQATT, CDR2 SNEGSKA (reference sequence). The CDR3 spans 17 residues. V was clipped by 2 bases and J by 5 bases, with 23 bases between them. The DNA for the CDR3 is TGCAGTGCTAGACGAGTGAGCGCCGGGATGTGGGGAGATACGCAGTATTTT. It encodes CSARRVSAGMWGDTQYF.

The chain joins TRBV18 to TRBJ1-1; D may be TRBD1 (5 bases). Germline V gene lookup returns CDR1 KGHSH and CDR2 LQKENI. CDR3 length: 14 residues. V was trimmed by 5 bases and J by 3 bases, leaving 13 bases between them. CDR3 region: CASSFRAQDTEAFF. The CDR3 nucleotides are TGTGCCAGCTCATTCAGGGCCCAGGACACTGAAGCTTTCTTT.

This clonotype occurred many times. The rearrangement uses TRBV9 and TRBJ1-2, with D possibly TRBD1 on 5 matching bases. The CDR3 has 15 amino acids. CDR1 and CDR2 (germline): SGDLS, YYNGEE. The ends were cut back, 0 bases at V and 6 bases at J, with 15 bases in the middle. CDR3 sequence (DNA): TGTGCCAGCAGCGTAGAGGGACGGAGCCTGGATGGCTACACCTTC. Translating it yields CASSVEGRSLDGYTF.

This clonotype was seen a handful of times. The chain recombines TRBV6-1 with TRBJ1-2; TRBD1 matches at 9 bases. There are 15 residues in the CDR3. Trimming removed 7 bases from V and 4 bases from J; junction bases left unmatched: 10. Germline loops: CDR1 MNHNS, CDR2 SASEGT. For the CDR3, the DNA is TGTGCCAGCACAGAAATGGACAGGGGAGCCTATGGCTACACCTTC. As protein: CASTEMDRGAYGYTF.

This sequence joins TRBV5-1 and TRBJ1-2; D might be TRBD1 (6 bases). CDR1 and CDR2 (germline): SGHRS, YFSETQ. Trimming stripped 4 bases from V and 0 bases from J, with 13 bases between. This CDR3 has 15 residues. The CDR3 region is CASSPQTGTNYGYTF. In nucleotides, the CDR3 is TGCGCCAGCAGCCCCCAGACAGGAACTAACTATGGCTACACCTTC.

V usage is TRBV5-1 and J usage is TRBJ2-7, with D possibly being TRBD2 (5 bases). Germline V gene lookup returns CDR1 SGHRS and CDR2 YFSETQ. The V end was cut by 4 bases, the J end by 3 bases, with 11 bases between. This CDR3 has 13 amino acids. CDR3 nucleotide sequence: TGCGCCAGCAGCCCCCGGGGTTACTACGAGCAGTACTTC. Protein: CASSPRGYYEQYF.

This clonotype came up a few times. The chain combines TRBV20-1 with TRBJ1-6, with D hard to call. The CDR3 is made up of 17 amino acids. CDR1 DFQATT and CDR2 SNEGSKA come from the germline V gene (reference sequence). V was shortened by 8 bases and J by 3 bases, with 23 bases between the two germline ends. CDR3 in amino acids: CSLRPLIDDGYNSPLHF. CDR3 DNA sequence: TGCAGTTTAAGGCCGCTCATCGACGATGGCTATAATTCACCCCTCCACTTT.

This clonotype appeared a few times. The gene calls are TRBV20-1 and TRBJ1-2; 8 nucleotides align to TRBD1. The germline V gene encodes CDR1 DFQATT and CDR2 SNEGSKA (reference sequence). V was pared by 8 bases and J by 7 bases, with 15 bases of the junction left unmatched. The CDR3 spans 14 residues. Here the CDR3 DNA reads TGCAGTCCTTACCATGACAGGGGAGATTTTGGCTACACCTTC. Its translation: CSPYHDRGDFGYTF.

The CDR3 protein is CSVAGTATYEQYF. The CDR3 DNA reads as TGCAGCGTTGCTGGAACAGCGACCTACGAGCAGTACTTC. V usage is TRBV29-1 and J usage is TRBJ2-7; no clear D gene. Looked up from germline, CDR1 is SQVTM and CDR2 is ANQGSEA. CDR3 length: 13 residues. The V gene lost 4 bases and the J gene lost 2 bases, with 12 bases spanning the gap.

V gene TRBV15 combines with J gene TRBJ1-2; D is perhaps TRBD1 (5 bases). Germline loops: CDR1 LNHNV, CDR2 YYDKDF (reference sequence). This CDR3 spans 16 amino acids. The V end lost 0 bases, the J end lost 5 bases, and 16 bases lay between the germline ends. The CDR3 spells CATSRDSGGGKYGYTF. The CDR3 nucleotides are TGTGCCACCAGCAGAGATTCCGGGGGGGGAAAATATGGCTACACCTTC.

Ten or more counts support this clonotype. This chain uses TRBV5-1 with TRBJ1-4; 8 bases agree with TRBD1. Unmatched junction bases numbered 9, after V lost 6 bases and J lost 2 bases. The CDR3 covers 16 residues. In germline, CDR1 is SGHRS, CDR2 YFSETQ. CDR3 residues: CASTLGHRGTNEKLFF. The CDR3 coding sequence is TGCGCCAGCACCTTAGGTCACAGGGGGACTAATGAAAAACTGTTTTTT.